This T cell receptor (beta chain) is drawn from a study of tumor-infiltrating lymphocytes in localized non-small cell lung cancer (dated by TCRdb to the early 2020s). A note on the overall study: The cohort covered several histologies, both smokers and never-smokers, and patients whose samples were collected after neoadjuvant chemotherapy. Alongside flow cytometry, multiplex immunofluorescence, RNA-seq, exome sequencing and proteomics, TCR sequencing was applied to the same patients as one of several integrated assays. In total, the ICON cohort consisted of roughly 150 surgical patients with localized non-small cell lung cancer who had their tumors resected. Resected tumor tissue and uninvolved lung tissue described as non-adjacent to the tumor were contributed by each patient, with both tissues obtained from the same patient. A total of about 59 patients were part of the paired comparison of immunoSEQ T-cell fraction between tumor and uninvolved lung.

General study outcomes and caveats: Different pieces of the same tissue were used for different assays, so technical variation could not be separated from intratumor heterogeneity. Higher T cell infiltration in tumors than in uninvolved lung tissue was supported by TCRbeta sequencing, consistent with immunofluorescence CD3 counts. TCR-derived T-cell fraction did not differ between the flow cytometry-defined immunotypes IM1 (good prognosis) and IM2 (poor prognosis). Assay coverage differed among patients according to how much tissue was available, so only a subset of the cohort had TCR sequencing. Recurrence-free survival showed no association with tumor T-cell fraction measured by TCR sequencing (p = 0.61).

V loses 0 bases, J loses 0 bases, and the germline ends lie 4 bases apart. Inclusive of the bounding cysteine and phenylalanine, the CDR3 is 14 residues long. CDR3 DNA only is kept here, 42 bases in frame from base 1. CDR1 and CDR2, per the germline V gene (reference sequence), are MNHEY and SMNVEV. Enrollment in ICON was initiated in the first half of 2016, and the last patient was enrolled in the second half of 2018. Fresh tumor and matched uninvolved tissue for in-depth immune analyses, including TCR sequencing, were collected from a subcohort of about 77 patients. TCR sequencing was performed on DNA isolated from bulk tissue, without cell sorting. The immunoSEQ assay used for TCR sequencing gave the T-cell fraction in both tumor and uninvolved lung tissue. As for how the authors treated the data: For survival analysis, patients were split into high (upper tertile) and low (lower two tertiles) T-cell fraction groups and compared by log-rank test. Paired tumor versus uninvolved lung differences in T-cell fraction were tested with a signed-rank test. The table was pulled from immuneACCESS by TCRdb, which kept in-frame rearrangements only. Such tables lose some clones; where checked, under half of the loss comes from unresolved V genes, and the rest has no known cause. V, J and clone size were drawn from that table, and D and trimming were deduced from the DNA. The table for this sample lists more than 9,500 clones; approximately 84% of them were counted only once. In total, the top ten clones hold roughly 8.7% of the sample.

Concerning this clone: It lacks a known antigen. Qualities for individual bases were not recorded, and no much larger clone is one base off.

This receptor chain uses TRBV27 and TRBJ2-3; there is no confident call for the D gene. The sample comprised lung tumor tissue. The sequence came from a human donor with non-small cell lung cancer. The CDR3 in this case is CASSLSRSTDTQYF. The bases read TGTGCCAGCAGTTTATCGCGGAGCACAGATACGCAGTATTTT.